The clone carrying this T cell receptor (beta chain) was recorded a few times. Its antigen is undetermined. TCRdb keeps only in-frame clones here, not all; method: immunoSEQ multiplex PCR. The repertoire holds roughly 10,000 clones, with 81% as singletons. The unexposed donors gave CD4+ T cells in about 2010-2019, prior to COVID-19. Isolation of CD4+ T cells took place after roughly nine days in culture. Testing used SARS-CoV-2 S/N and four cold-coronavirus spikes on unexposed-donor CD4+ T cells, cells permitting. Half the medium was replaced with IL-2 medium on days 3 and 7. These data come from a study of CD4 T cells in relation to SARS-CoV-2 and coronaviruses. Findings and limits, study-wide: In around three fifths of donors, memory CD4+ clonotypes crossrecognized SARS-CoV-2 and at least one common cold coronavirus spike.

Germline CDR1 and CDR2: MNHEY and SVGAGI. Trimming at V came to 7 bases and at J to 2 bases, leaving 6 bases not matched to a gene. The CDR3 extends over 15 amino acids. The rearrangement uses TRBV6-5 and TRBJ2-2, with 8 bases lining up with TRBD2. Sequenced material: CD4+ T cells from PBMCs, cultured in vitro. This receptor was obtained from a human donor in good health. The CDR3 DNA reads TGTGCCAGCACTACTAGCGGTGTAAACACCGGGGAGCTGTTTTTT. Translation gives CASTTSGVNTGELFF.